Presented here are 8 T cell receptor beta chains from one specimen sequenced in a study of blood T cells in healthy people across ages. A sample-barcoded 5' primer and a J-beta primer mix were used in a second PCR of about 7 to 12 cycles. One entry per CDR3 protein, called by TCRdb with MiXCR from the 5' RACE reads. The sample contains around 2 million distinct CDR3 sequences, about two fifths of which appear only once. The sequencing sample was made of blood. These receptors all come from a human donor in good health.

The chain uses TRBV7-2 and TRBJ1-1, with TRBD1 matching over 9 bases. This CDR3 contains 14 residues. The V gene's germline CDR1 is SGHTA and CDR2 FQGNSA. V trimming: 4 bases; J trimming: 7 bases; junction bases outside the gene matches: 7. The CDR3 protein is CASSWTDRGVEAFF. CDR3 bases: TGTGCCAGCAGCTGGACGGACAGGGGCGTTGAAGCTTTCTTT. Complete variable domain (other parts from reference TRBV7-2 and TRBJ1-1): GAGVSQSPSNKVTEKGKDVELRCDPISGHTALYWYRQSLGQGLEFLIYFQGNSAPDKSGLPSDRFSAERTGGSVSTLTIQRTQQEDSAVYLCASSWTDRGVEAFFGQGTRLTVV.

This chain connects TRBV5-6 to TRBJ2-7; possibly TRBD1 for D (6 bases). V lost 2 bases and J lost 8, with 11 bases in between. The CDR3 is 12 residues long. Germline lookup yields CDR1 SGHDT and CDR2 YYEEEE. CDR3 nucleotide sequence: TGTGCCAGCAGCTTAGCAGGGGCGCAGCAGTACTTC. Amino acid sequence: CASSLAGAQQYF.

This chain connects TRBV7-8 to TRBJ2-3; 7 positions agree with TRBD2. Looked up from germline, CDR1 is SGHVS and CDR2 is FQNEAQ. This CDR3 comprises 14 residues. The V and J ends lost 5 bases and 2 bases, in that order; junction bases with no gene match: 4. The CDR3 DNA reads TGTGCCAGCAGCGGGGGGGGTCCCACAGATACGCAGTATTTT. Its protein product is CASSGGGPTDTQYF.

Remarks on this clonotype: The junction differs from germline at one of its ends, possibly a read error. This chain uses TRBV4-3 with TRBJ1-6; 7 bases match TRBD1. CDR3 length: 19 amino acids. Looked up from germline, CDR1 is LGHNA and CDR2 is YSLEER. The CDR3 DNA reads as TGCGCCGGCAGCCAAGTCCCCGGGACAGCAAACTCCTATAATTCACCCCTCCACTTT. Protein product: CAGSQVPGTANSYNSPLHF.

The chain joins TRBV6-5 to TRBJ2-1, with D possibly TRBD1 on 6 matching bases. The germline gives CDR1 MNHEY, CDR2 SVGAGI. Trimming removed 4 bases from V and 5 bases from J, with 15 bases in between. This CDR3 is 15 amino acids long. In DNA form, the CDR3 reads TGTGCCAGCAGTTGGGACACCGATGACGACAATGAGCAGTTCTTC. This sequence encodes CASSWDTDDDNEQFF.

DNA of the CDR3: TGTGCCAGCAGCTTAGGGCGAAGGGGACAGGGGTCTAGCGAGCAGTACTTC. Translated: CASSLGRRGQGSSEQYF. This chain uses TRBV11-2 with TRBJ2-7, with 10 bases fitting TRBD1. The CDR3 contains 17 residues. The ends lost 1 base at V and 6 bases at J; junction bases unmatched: 12. Germline lookup yields CDR1 SGHAT and CDR2 FQNNGV.

This clonotype was seen more than once but under ten times. V usage is TRBV5-1 and J usage is TRBJ2-7; the match to TRBD1 covers 7 bases. This CDR3 spans 14 amino acids. The trim removed 0 bases at V and 5 bases at J, leaving 5 bases unmatched. CDR1 and CDR2 (germline): SGHRS, YFSETQ. The CDR3 DNA sequence: TGCGCCAGCAGCTTGGCGTCGACAGGGAACGAGCAGTACTTC. Translated, it gives CASSLASTGNEQYF.

The rearrangement joins TRBV28 to TRBJ1-6; 10 bases are shared with TRBD1. The germline CDR1 and CDR2 sequences are MDHEN and SYDVKM. This CDR3 region has 16 residues. V lost 1 base to trimming and J lost 6 bases; unmatched junction nucleotides: 3. The CDR3 protein is CASSLLRDRGNSPLHF. CDR3 in DNA: TGTGCCAGCAGTTTATTAAGGGACAGGGGTAATTCACCCCTCCACTTT.